What follows are 12 T cell receptor beta chains derived from one specimen sequenced in a study of shared clonotypes between healthy human individuals. The repertoire was sequenced with immunoSEQ multiplex PCR; TCRdb's copy has only in-frame clones and lacks some. The sample lists around 1.5 million clones, under 99% occurring once. The sample comprised naive CD4+ T cells sorted from blood. Noted subset: CD45RA+ positively selected. The receptors here all came from a man under 40 in good health.

The chain recombines TRBV7-2 with TRBJ2-7; no definite D call. Between the trimmed V and J ends, which lost 2 bases and 0 bases, there was a span of 8 bases. CDR3 size: 14 residues. Per the germline V gene, CDR1 is SGHTA and CDR2 is FQGNSA. The CDR3 DNA reads TGTGCCAGCAGCTTACAACCCAACTCCTACGAGCAGTACTTC. Its protein product is CASSLQPNSYEQYF. Together with reference TRBV7-2 and TRBJ2-7, the CDR3 gives the full variable domain: GAGVSQSPSNKVTEKGKDVELRCDPISGHTALYWYRQSLGQGLEFLIYFQGNSAPDKSGLPSDRFSAERTGGSVSTLTIQRTQQEDSAVYLCASSLQPNSYEQYFGPGTRLTVT.

The genes are TRBV5-1 and TRBJ1-3; D possibly corresponds to TRBD1 (5 bases). CDR1 and CDR2 (germline): SGHRS, YFSETQ. CDR3 size: 16 residues. Trimming stripped 1 base from V and 4 bases from J, with 15 bases between. CDR3 nucleotides: TGCGCCAGCAGCTTGTTTCTCGGGGGTACGGGAAACACCATATATTTT. This codes for CASSLFLGGTGNTIYF.

The chain links TRBV9 to TRBJ2-5; 8 bases agree with TRBD1. Trimming removed 3 bases from V and 2 bases from J; junction bases left unmatched: 3. This CDR3 contains 14 residues. Germline V lookup: CDR1 SGDLS, CDR2 YYNGEE. The CDR3 coding sequence is TGTGCCAGCAGCGGAGGACAGGGTCAAGAGACCCAGTACTTC. Translated, it gives CASSGGQGQETQYF.

The rearrangement uses TRBV27 and TRBJ2-3, with no clear D. The CDR3 has 11 amino acids. The germline gives CDR1 MNHEY, CDR2 SMNVEV (reference sequence). The V end was cut by 2 bases, the J end by 5 bases, with 2 bases between. This CDR3 is CASSLIDTQYF. DNA of the CDR3: TGTGCCAGCAGTTTAATAGATACGCAGTATTTT.

The V gene is TRBV18, the J gene TRBJ2-7; 7 bases agree with TRBD1. Looked up from germline, CDR1 is KGHSH and CDR2 is LQKENI. The CDR3 consists of 13 residues. V shed 3 bases, J shed 6 bases, and the junction held 5 bases outside the gene matches. DNA for the CDR3: TGTGCCAGCTCACCTACAGGGGTCCCCGAGCAGTACTTC. Translation: CASSPTGVPEQYF.

The CDR3: CASSPLPQGNQPQHF. CDR3 bases: TGCGCCAGCAGCCCCCTCCCGCAGGGCAATCAGCCCCAGCATTTT. The V gene is TRBV5-1, the J gene TRBJ1-5; D remains unclear. Germline CDR1 SGHRS, CDR2 YFSETQ. This CDR3 contains 15 residues. V lost 4 bases, J lost 2 bases, and 13 bases lay in between.

CDR3 protein: CASSGSQNAGGEQYF. The CDR3 DNA is TGCGCCAGCAGTGGTTCCCAAAACGCAGGGGGCGAGCAGTACTTC. The chain couples TRBV10-2 to TRBJ2-7; 7 positions match TRBD1. Trimming at V came to 4 bases and at J to 6 bases, leaving 12 bases not matched to a gene. Germline V gene sequence: CDR1 WSHSY, CDR2 SAAADI. The CDR3 is made up of 15 amino acids.

This chain links TRBV19 with TRBJ2-5, with TRBD1 matching over 7 bases. Per the germline V gene, CDR1 is LNHDA and CDR2 is SQIVND (reference sequence). Trimming cost V 6 bases and J 1 base; bases outside gene matches: 8. There are 15 residues in the CDR3. The DNA for the CDR3 is TGTGCCAGTAGGTCCCTTGACAGGGCCCAAGAGACCCAGTACTTC. Encoded protein: CASRSLDRAQETQYF. The full variable domain, completed using reference TRBV19 and TRBJ2-5, is DGGITQSPKYLFRKEGQNVTLSCEQNLNHDAMYWYRQDPGQGLRLIYYSQIVNDFQKGDIAEGYSVSREKKESFPLTVTSAQKNPTAFYLCASRSLDRAQETQYFGPGTRLLVL.

The chain couples TRBV19 to TRBJ2-7, with TRBD1 as a possible D gene (5 bases). The germline CDR1 and CDR2 sequences are LNHDA and SQIVND (reference sequence). Trimming cost V 3 bases and J 3 bases, with 9 bases left between them. There are 13 residues in the CDR3. CDR3 DNA: TGTGCCAGTAGTATGGCAGGGCTCTACGAGCAGTACTTC. The encoded protein is CASSMAGLYEQYF.

The chain combines TRBV7-6 with TRBJ1-4; D is undetermined. Germline V gene data show CDR1 as SGHVS and CDR2 as FNYEAQ. Trimming pared 3 bases from V and 4 bases from J, leaving 12 bases between. The CDR3 length is 15 residues. CDR3 residues: CASSLDRSRNEKLFF. The CDR3 nucleotides read TGTGCCAGCAGCTTGGACCGGTCACGTAATGAAAAACTGTTTTTT. The full variable domain, completed using reference TRBV7-6 and TRBJ1-4, is GAGVSQSPRYKVTKRGQDVALRCDPISGHVSLYWYRQALGQGPEFLTYFNYEAQQDKSGLPNDRFSAERPEGSISTLTIQRTEQRDSAMYRCASSLDRSRNEKLFFGSGTQLSVL.

This chain joins TRBV29-1 and TRBJ2-1; D might be TRBD2 (6 bases). Germline CDR1 SQVTM, CDR2 ANQGSEA. This CDR3 is 15 amino acids long. Trimming took off 7 bases at V and 9 bases at J, with 25 bases between the two ends. The CDR3 DNA is TGCAGCGCGGATCGGGGAGCGGGCTTTTCTGGTGAGCAGTTCTTC. Residues: CSADRGAGFSGEQFF.

This chain's CDR3 is CASSDSAGGRGELFF. As DNA, the CDR3 is TGCGCCAGCAGTGATTCTGCGGGAGGACGCGGGGAGCTGTTTTTT. The chain is built from TRBV10-1 and TRBJ2-2, with 8 bases identical to TRBD2. Germline V gene sequence: CDR1 WNHNN, CDR2 SYGVQD (reference sequence). The length of the CDR3 is 15 residues. Trimming took 3 bases from V and 7 from J; bases not matched to a gene: 7.